This paragraph reports one T cell receptor beta chain. The antigen is undetermined. Germline lookup yields CDR1 SNHLY and CDR2 FYNNEI. CDR3 length: 13 residues. V dropped 7 bases and J dropped 14 bases, with 21 bases sitting between them. The entry originates in a study of immune evolution from preneoplasia to lung adenocarcinoma. Regarding the study as a whole: Top clone frequencies peaked in normal lung, apparently declining through invasive adenocarcinoma.

The table came from immunoSEQ multiplex PCR; TCRdb's copy has only in-frame clones and leaves some out. The repertoire holds about 14,000 clones, 80% seen once, with 4.9% in the top ten. The sample was FFPE minimally invasive lung adenocarcinoma tissue. This chain connects TRBV2 to TRBJ2-1, with D tentatively TRBD1 or TRBD2 (5 bases each). The sequence was collected from a person between 65 and 79 years old with lung adenocarcinoma. The CDR3 DNA reads TGTGCCAGCACTTGGGGCCCGGACCTGGGGGAGTTCTTC. Translated, it gives CASTWGPDLGEFF.